The rows below give T cell receptor beta chains drawn from one sample of a study of graft-versus-host responses after intestinal transplantation. This table comes from immunoSEQ multiplex PCR, and its TCRdb copy is limited to in-frame clones, with some not included. The sample yields about 14,000 clones, 25% to 40% seen once. The material was alloreactive CD4+ T cells from a mixed lymphocyte reaction culture, obtained before intestinal transplant. The receptors were sampled from a human patient who received an intestinal transplant. The CDR3 runs from the conserved cysteine through the conserved F or W. The order of the fields is clone size, V gene, J gene, D gene, CDR3 length, CDR3 protein, CDR3 DNA. D genes are given only for firm matches. The size of a clone is reported for some rows only, either as once, few or many, or as a class for expanded clones.

-	TRBV18	TRBJ2-3	-	12	CASSPGADTQYF	TGTGCCAGCTCACCAGGAGCAGATACGCAGTATTTT
few	TRBV19	TRBJ2-5	TRBD1	17	CASSNTGYGTGVETQYF	TGTGCCAGTAGTAATACCGGGTACGGGACAGGGGTAGAGACCCAGTACTTC
-	TRBV5-8	TRBJ2-7	TRBD2	14	CASSLAGGHYEQYF	TGTGCCAGCAGCTTGGCGGGAGGCCACTACGAGCAGTACTTC
few	TRBV5-1	TRBJ2-1	-	16	CASSLRLLNSYNEQFF	TGCGCCAGCAGCTTGAGACTTCTAAACTCCTACAATGAGCAGTTCTTC
-	TRBV11-2	TRBJ1-5	-	16	CASSLWDIYSNQPQHF	TGTGCCAGCAGCTTGTGGGACATCTATAGCAATCAGCCCCAGCATTTT
few	TRBV20-1	TRBJ1-4	-	11	CRAQGGEKLFF	TGCAGGGCTCAGGGAGGTGAAAAACTGTTTTTT
-	TRBV6-5	TRBJ1-3	TRBD1	14	CASSSRQGGNTIYF	TGTGCCAGCAGTTCCCGACAGGGGGGAAACACCATATATTTT
few	TRBV2	TRBJ2-7	-	11	CASSHLYEQYF	TGTGCCAGCAGTCATCTCTACGAGCAGTACTTC
-	TRBV30	TRBJ1-5	-	13	CAWSGRGNQPQHF	TGTGCCTGGAGTGGTAGGGGAAATCAGCCCCAGCATTTT
-	TRBV6-5	TRBJ1-1	-	11	CASWLNTEAFF	TGTGCCAGCTGGCTCAACACTGAAGCTTTCTTT
-	TRBV30	TRBJ1-6	TRBD1	16	CAWRLTGAGGNSPLHF	TGTGCCTGGAGGCTGACAGGGGCCGGGGGTAATTCACCCCTCCACTTT
-	TRBV27	TRBJ1-4	-	15	CASTLAGGTNEKLFF	TGTGCCAGCACCTTGGCGGGGGGAACTAATGAAAAACTGTTTTTT
once	TRBV6-6	TRBJ1-1	-	14	CASNLGRTNTEAFF	TGTGCCAGCAATCTGGGCAGGACGAACACTGAAGCTTTCTTT
-	TRBV20-1	TRBJ1-2	TRBD1	11	CSAGTGDGYTF	TGCAGTGCTGGGACAGGTGATGGTTACACCTTC
few	TRBV4-1	TRBJ2-4	-	17	CASSQDISDSRKNIQYF	TGCGCCAGCAGCCAAGATATTTCAGACAGTAGGAAAAACATTCAGTACTTC
-	TRBV11-3	TRBJ1-2	-	14	CASSLDVAGSGYTF	TGTGCCAGCAGCTTAGATGTCGCAGGCTCTGGCTACACCTTC
-	TRBV29-1	TRBJ1-4	-	13	CSVGGGSDEKLFF	TGCAGCGTTGGAGGGGGATCGGATGAAAAACTGTTTTTT
few	TRBV9	TRBJ2-1	TRBD2	14	CASSVLAGETEQFF	TGTGCCAGCAGCGTCCTAGCGGGAGAGACTGAGCAGTTCTTC
few	TRBV4-2	TRBJ2-7	TRBD2	14	CASSQRLASYEQYF	TGTGCCAGCAGCCAACGACTAGCATCCTACGAGCAGTACTTC
-	TRBV27	TRBJ2-3	TRBD1	15	CASSLSGTGRDTQYF	TGTGCCAGCAGTTTATCGGGGACAGGCAGGGATACGCAGTATTTT
few	TRBV28	TRBJ2-6	TRBD1	17	CASSLRQGLSGANVLTF	TGTGCCAGCAGTCTCCGACAGGGCCTCTCTGGGGCCAACGTCCTGACTTTC
-	TRBV28	TRBJ1-5	TRBD1	16	CASSRRQGISNQPQHF	TGTGCCAGCAGTCGCCGACAGGGGATCAGCAATCAGCCCCAGCATTTT
-	TRBV5-1	TRBJ2-5	TRBD1	16	CASSFPTGGRSETQYF	TGCGCCAGCAGCTTCCCGACAGGGGGGAGGTCGGAGACCCAGTACTTC
few	TRBV10-3	TRBJ2-6	-	15	CAISDAGRGANVLTF	TGTGCCATCAGTGATGCGGGGCGGGGGGCCAACGTCCTGACTTTC
-	TRBV5-4	TRBJ2-5	-	15	CASTTPGSSGETQYF	TGTGCCAGCACCACCCCAGGGTCGTCGGGAGAGACCCAGTACTTC
-	TRBV5-1	TRBJ2-1	-	14	CASSLGISYNEQFF	TGCGCCAGCAGCTTGGGCATTTCCTACAATGAGCAGTTCTTC
-	TRBV5-8	TRBJ1-2	-	12	CASSTTDYGYTF	TGTGCCAGCTCAACAACGGACTATGGCTACACCTTC
-	TRBV6-5	TRBJ2-4	-	13	CASRPAGRNIQYF	TGTGCCAGCAGACCAGCGGGTAGGAACATTCAGTACTTC
-	TRBV20-1	TRBJ1-2	-	11	CSIDGGYGYTF	TGCAGTATAGACGGGGGCTATGGCTACACCTTC
few	TRBV6-1	TRBJ2-7	-	16	CASSEAEPAGWYEQYF	TGTGCCAGCAGTGAAGCGGAGCCCGCGGGCTGGTACGAGCAGTACTTC
-	TRBV27	TRBJ2-7	TRBD1	14	CASGRQGRYYEQYF	TGTGCCAGCGGAAGACAGGGGAGGTACTACGAGCAGTACTTC
few	TRBV5-1	TRBJ2-1	-	18	CASSLDPLGVGSYNEQFF	TGCGCCAGCAGCTTGGACCCCTTGGGAGTCGGGTCCTACAATGAGCAGTTCTTC
once	TRBV2	TRBJ1-3	-	17	CASTRPGGRASGNTIYF	TGTGCCAGCACACGACCCGGTGGAAGGGCCTCTGGAAACACCATATATTTT
-	TRBV28	TRBJ1-6	-	16	CASSALGGGRNSPLHF	TGTGCCAGCAGCGCCCTTGGGGGAGGGCGGAATTCACCCCTCCACTTT
-	TRBV6-1	TRBJ2-3	-	14	CASSLQESTDTQYF	TGTGCCAGCAGCCTACAGGAAAGCACAGATACGCAGTATTTT
-	TRBV7-7	TRBJ2-2	TRBD2	18	CASSRLAGVSGNTGELFF	TGTGCCAGCAGCAGACTAGCGGGAGTTAGTGGGAACACCGGGGAGCTGTTTTTT
-	TRBV19	TRBJ2-4	TRBD1	15	CASSIYQGVGDIQYF	TGTGCCAGTAGTATATATCAGGGGGTAGGGGACATTCAGTACTTC
-	TRBV11-2	TRBJ1-2	-	14	CASSLSAKNYGYTF	TGTGCCAGCAGCTTAAGTGCGAAAAACTATGGCTACACCTTC
-	TRBV5-4	TRBJ2-3	-	15	CASSLGPSSGDTQYF	TGTGCCAGCAGCCTTGGACCCTCCTCAGGAGATACGCAGTATTTT
few	TRBV6-6	TRBJ1-5	TRBD1	15	CASSWTGNRNQPQHF	TGTGCCAGCAGTTGGACAGGGAATCGCAATCAGCCCCAGCATTTT
-	TRBV28	TRBJ1-2	-	14	CASSLWGVSWGYTF	TGTGCCAGCAGTTTATGGGGCGTATCGTGGGGCTACACCTTC
-	TRBV25-1	TRBJ2-2	-	13	CASRAGGTGELFF	TGTGCCAGCAGGGCAGGCGGGACCGGGGAGCTGTTTTTT
medium-sized	TRBV7-9	TRBJ1-2	-	13	CASSFEINYGYTF	TGTGCCAGCAGCTTTGAAATTAACTATGGCTACACCTTC
few	TRBV27	TRBJ2-2	TRBD1	15	CASSPNTGGPGELFF	TGTGCCAGCAGTCCAAATACAGGGGGTCCCGGGGAGCTGTTTTTT
few	TRBV5-6	TRBJ2-5	-	13	CASSLEARETQYF	TGTGCCAGCAGCTTGGAGGCTAGAGAGACCCAGTACTTC
-	TRBV7-9	TRBJ2-5	TRBD1	16	CASSTSGTGGEGTQYF	TGTGCCAGCAGTACCTCCGGGACAGGGGGAGAGGGGACCCAGTACTTC
-	TRBV28	TRBJ1-1	-	14	CASRAGISKTEAFF	TGTGCCAGCAGGGCAGGGATAAGTAAAACTGAAGCTTTCTTT
-	TRBV5-1	TRBJ2-6	-	14	CASSLGYGANVLTF	TGCGCCAGCAGCTTGGGATATGGGGCCAACGTCCTGACTTTC
-	TRBV5-1	TRBJ2-7	TRBD1	14	CASSANRGILEQYF	TGCGCCAGCAGCGCCAACAGGGGAATTCTTGAGCAGTACTTC
-	TRBV5-1	TRBJ2-7	TRBD2	15	CASSSALAGIREQYF	TGCGCCAGCAGCTCAGCACTAGCGGGGATCCGCGAGCAGTACTTC
-	TRBV6-5	TRBJ1-1	-	13	CASSGRVNTEAFF	TGTGCCAGCAGTGGAAGGGTGAACACTGAAGCTTTCTTT
few	TRBV5-1	TRBJ2-3	TRBD2	15	CASRRAGGGRDTQYF	TGCGCCAGCAGACGCGCGGGAGGGGGGAGAGATACGCAGTATTTT
-	TRBV30	TRBJ2-1	-	16	CAWSVRSKSSYNEQFF	TGTGCCTGGAGTGTACGAAGCAAAAGCTCCTACAATGAGCAGTTCTTC
-	TRBV6-1	TRBJ1-2	-	15	CASSEQGSIGYGYTF	TGTGCCAGCAGTGAACAGGGGTCTATTGGCTATGGCTACACCTTC
-	TRBV20-1	TRBJ1-2	-	11	CSAGTGDGYTF	TGCAGTGCTGGGACGGGTGATGGTTACACCTTC
-	TRBV18	TRBJ1-1	TRBD1	15	CASSPYTGGNTEAFF	TGTGCCAGCTCACCATACACAGGGGGCAATACTGAAGCTTTCTTT
-	TRBV5-5	TRBJ2-7	TRBD2	14	CASSQVTSGYEQYF	TGTGCCAGCAGCCAAGTCACTAGCGGCTACGAGCAGTACTTC
-	TRBV6-5	TRBJ1-1	-	15	CATRSRGGVNTEAFF	TGTGCCACCAGGTCCAGGGGCGGGGTGAACACTGAAGCTTTCTTT